The source of this TCR beta chain is a study of blood T cell repertoires in COVID-19. With 0 bases removed from V and 2 bases from J, the gap between germline ends came to 12 bases. This CDR3 contains 16 residues. CDR1 is SGDLS and CDR2 is YYNGEE in the germline V gene. Sequenced by immunoSEQ multiplex PCR; TCRdb stores in-frame clones only, minus some. This sample has 300,000 or so clones, with approximately 90% found just once. The chain links TRBV9 to TRBJ2-1, with D tentatively TRBD2 (7 bases). The TCR originated in a woman aged 18 to 35 who had recovered from COVID-19. Input material: PBMCs or T cells enriched from blood (not recorded which). The CDR3 region is CASSVEGGTAYNEQFF. DNA of the CDR3: TGTGCCAGCAGCGTAGAGGGGGGGACCGCCTACAATGAGCAGTTCTTC.